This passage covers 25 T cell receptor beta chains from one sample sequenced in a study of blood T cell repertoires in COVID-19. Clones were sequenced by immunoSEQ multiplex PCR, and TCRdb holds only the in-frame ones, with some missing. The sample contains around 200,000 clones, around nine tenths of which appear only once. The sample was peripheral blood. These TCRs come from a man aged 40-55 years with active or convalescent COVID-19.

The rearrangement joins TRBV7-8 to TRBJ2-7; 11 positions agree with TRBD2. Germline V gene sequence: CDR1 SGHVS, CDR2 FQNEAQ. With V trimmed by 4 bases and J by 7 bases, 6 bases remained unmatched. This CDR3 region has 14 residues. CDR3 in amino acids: CASSSSGGPGEQYF. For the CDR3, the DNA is TGTGCCAGCAGCTCTAGCGGGGGGCCGGGGGAGCAGTACTTC. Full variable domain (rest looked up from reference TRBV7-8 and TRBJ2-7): GAGVSQSPRYKVAKRGQDVALRCDPISGHVSLFWYQQALGQGPEFLTYFQNEAQLDKSGLPSDRFFAERPEGSVSTLKIQRTQQEDSAVYLCASSSSGGPGEQYFGPGTRLTVT.

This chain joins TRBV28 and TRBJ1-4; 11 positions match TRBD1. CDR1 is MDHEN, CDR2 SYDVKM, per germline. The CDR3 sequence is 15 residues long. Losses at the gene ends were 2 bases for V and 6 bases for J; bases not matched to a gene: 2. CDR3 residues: CASSLPGQGDEKLFF. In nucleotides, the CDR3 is TGTGCCAGCAGTTTACCGGGACAGGGGGATGAAAAACTGTTTTTT.

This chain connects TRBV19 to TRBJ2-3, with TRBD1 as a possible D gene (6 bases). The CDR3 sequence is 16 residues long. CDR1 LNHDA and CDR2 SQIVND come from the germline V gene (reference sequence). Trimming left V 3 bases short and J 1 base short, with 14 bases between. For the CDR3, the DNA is TGTGCCAGTAGTATGGGTCAGGGGAAGGGCACAGATACGCAGTATTTT. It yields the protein CASSMGQGKGTDTQYF.

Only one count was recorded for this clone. CDR3 nucleotide sequence: TGTGCCAGCAGTTACGGAGAGGGACTTCAAATAGGGTTCTTC. Its protein is CASSYGEGLQIGFF. The rearrangement links TRBV6-2 or TRBV6-3 to TRBJ2-1; possible D gene TRBD2, 6 bases. Germline V CDR1 and CDR2: MNHEY, SVGEGT. The CDR3 runs to 14 residues. Deletions cut 2 bases from V and 15 bases from J, with 20 bases between.

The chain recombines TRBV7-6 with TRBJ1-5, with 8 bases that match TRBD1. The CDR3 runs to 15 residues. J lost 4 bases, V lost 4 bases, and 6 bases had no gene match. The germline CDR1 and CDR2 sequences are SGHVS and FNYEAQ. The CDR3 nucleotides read TGTGCCAGCAGCTCTGGACAGGGCGCGAATCAGCCCCAGCATTTT. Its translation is CASSSGQGANQPQHF.

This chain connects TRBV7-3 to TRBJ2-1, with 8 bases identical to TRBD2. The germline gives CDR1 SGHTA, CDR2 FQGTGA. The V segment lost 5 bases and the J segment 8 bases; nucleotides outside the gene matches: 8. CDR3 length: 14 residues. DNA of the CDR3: TGTGCCAGCAGCGAGACGGGGGGGCCTTATGAGCAGTTCTTC. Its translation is CASSETGGPYEQFF. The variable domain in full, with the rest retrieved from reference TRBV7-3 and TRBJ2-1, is GAGVSQTPSNKVTEKGKYVELRCDPISGHTALYWYRQSLGQGPEFLIYFQGTGAADDSGLPNDRFFAVRPEGSVSTLKIQRTERGDSAVYLCASSETGGPYEQFFGPGTRLTVL.

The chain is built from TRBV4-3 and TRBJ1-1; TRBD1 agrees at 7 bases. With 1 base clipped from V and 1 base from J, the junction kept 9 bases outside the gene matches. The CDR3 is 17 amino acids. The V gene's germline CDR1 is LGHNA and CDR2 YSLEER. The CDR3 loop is CASSQGVQGGANTEAFF. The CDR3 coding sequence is TGCGCCAGCAGCCAAGGAGTCCAGGGGGGTGCGAACACTGAAGCTTTCTTT.

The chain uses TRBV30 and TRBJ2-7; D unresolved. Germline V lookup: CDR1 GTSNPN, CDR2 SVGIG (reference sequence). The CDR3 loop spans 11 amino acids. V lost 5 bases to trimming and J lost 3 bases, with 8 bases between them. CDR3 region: CAWDAGYEQYF. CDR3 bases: TGTGCCTGGGACGCCGGCTACGAGCAGTACTTC.

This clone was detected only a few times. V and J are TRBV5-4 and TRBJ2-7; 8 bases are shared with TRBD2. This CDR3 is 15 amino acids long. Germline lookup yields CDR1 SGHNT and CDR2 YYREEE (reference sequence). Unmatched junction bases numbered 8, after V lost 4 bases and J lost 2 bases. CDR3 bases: TGTGCCAGCAGCCCAACTAGCGGCAGTCCCTACGAGCAGTACTTC. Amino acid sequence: CASSPTSGSPYEQYF.

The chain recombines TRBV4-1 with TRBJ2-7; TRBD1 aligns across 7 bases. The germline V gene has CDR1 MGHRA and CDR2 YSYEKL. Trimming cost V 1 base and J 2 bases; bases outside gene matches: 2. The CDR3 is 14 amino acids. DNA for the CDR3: TGCGCCAGCAGCCAAGCAGGGGGACCCTACGAGCAGTACTTC. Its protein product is CASSQAGGPYEQYF.

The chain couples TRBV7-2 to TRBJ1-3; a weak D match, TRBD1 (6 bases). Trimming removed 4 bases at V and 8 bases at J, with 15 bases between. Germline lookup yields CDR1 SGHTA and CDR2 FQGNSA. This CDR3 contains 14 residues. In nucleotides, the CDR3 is TGTGCCAGCAGCTCGTCAGGGGATTGGGACACCATATATTTT. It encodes CASSSSGDWDTIYF.

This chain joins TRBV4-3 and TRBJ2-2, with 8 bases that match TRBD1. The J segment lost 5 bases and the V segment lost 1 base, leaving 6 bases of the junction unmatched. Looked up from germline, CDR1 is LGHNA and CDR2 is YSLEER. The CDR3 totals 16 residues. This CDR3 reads CASSQGTGILTGELFF. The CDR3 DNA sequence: TGCGCCAGCAGCCAAGGGACAGGGATCCTAACCGGGGAGCTGTTTTTT.

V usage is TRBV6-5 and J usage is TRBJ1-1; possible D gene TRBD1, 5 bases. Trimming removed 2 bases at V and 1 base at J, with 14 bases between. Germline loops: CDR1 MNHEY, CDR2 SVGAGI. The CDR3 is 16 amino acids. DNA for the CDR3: TGTGCCAGCAGTTACATTACGCGACAGCGGAACACTGAAGCTTTCTTT. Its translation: CASSYITRQRNTEAFF.

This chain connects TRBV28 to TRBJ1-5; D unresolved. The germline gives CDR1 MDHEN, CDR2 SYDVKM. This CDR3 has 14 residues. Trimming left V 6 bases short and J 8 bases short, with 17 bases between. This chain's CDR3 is CASRWMREEEPQHF. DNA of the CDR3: TGTGCCAGCAGGTGGATGAGGGAGGAAGAGCCCCAGCATTTT.

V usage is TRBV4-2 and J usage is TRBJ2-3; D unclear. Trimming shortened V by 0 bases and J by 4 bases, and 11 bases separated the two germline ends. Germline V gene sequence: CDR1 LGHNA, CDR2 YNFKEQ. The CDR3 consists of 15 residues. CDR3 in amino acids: CASSQEQLQSDTQYF. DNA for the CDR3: TGTGCCAGCAGCCAAGAACAGCTCCAGTCAGATACGCAGTATTTT.

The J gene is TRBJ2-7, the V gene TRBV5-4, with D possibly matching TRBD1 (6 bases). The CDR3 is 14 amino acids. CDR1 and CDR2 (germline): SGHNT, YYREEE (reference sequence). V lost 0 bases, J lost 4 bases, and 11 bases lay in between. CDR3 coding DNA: TGTGCCAGCAGCTTGGGGACAGATTTTTACGAGCAGTACTTC. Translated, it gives CASSLGTDFYEQYF.

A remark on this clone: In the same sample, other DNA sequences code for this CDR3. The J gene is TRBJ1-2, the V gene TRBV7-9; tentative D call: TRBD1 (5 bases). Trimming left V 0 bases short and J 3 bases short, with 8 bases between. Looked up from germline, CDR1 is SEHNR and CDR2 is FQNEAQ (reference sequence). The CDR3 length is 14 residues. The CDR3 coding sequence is TGTGCCAGCAGCTTAGCATCGGGGGACTATGGCTACACCTTC. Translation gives CASSLASGDYGYTF.

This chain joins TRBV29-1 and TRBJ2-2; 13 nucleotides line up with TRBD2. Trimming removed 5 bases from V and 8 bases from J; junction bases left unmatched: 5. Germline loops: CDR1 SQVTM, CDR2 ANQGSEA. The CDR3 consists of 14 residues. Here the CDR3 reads CSVTSGGARGELFF. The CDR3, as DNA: TGCAGCGTTACTAGCGGGGGGGCACGTGGGGAGCTGTTTTTT.

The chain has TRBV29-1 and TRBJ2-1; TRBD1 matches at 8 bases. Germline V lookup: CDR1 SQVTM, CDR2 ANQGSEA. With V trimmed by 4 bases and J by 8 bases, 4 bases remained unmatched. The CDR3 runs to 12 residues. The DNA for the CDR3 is TGCAGCGTTGGCGGACAGGGCCATGAGCAGTTCTTC. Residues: CSVGGQGHEQFF.

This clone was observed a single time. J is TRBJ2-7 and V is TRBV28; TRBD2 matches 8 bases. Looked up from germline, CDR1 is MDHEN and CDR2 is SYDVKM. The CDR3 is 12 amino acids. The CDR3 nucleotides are TGTGCTATCGGGGGGGATACCTACGAGCAGTACTTC. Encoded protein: CAIGGDTYEQYF.

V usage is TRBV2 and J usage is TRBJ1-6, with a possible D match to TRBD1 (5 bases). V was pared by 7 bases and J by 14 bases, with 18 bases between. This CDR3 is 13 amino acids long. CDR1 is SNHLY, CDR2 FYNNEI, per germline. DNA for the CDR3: TGTGCCAGCATGGCTCAGGGCCCTGGGACCCTCCACTTT. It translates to CASMAQGPGTLHF.

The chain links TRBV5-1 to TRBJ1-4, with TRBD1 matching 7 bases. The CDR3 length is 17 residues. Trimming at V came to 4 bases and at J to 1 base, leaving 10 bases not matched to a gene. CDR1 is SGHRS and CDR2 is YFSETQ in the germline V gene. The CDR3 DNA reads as TGCGCCAGCAGCCTTACAGGGGCAGGGATAACTAATGAAAAACTGTTTTTT. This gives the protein CASSLTGAGITNEKLFF.

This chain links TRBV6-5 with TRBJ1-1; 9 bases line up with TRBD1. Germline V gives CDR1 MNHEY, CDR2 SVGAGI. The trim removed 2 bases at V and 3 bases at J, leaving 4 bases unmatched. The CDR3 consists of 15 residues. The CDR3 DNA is TGTGCCAGCAGTTACGGGACAGGGATGGACACTGAAGCTTTCTTT. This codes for CASSYGTGMDTEAFF.

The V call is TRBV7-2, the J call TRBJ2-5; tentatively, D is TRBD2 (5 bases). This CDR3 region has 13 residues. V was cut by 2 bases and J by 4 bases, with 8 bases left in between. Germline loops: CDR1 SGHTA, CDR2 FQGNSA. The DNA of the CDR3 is TGTGCCAGCAGCTTATCTGGGAGAGAGACCCAGTACTTC. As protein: CASSLSGRETQYF.

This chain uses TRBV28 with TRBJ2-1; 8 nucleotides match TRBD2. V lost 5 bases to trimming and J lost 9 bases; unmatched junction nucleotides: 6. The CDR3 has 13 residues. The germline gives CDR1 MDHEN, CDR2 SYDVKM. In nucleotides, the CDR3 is TGTGCCAGCAGTCGGACTAGCCGGGGTGAGCAGTTCTTC. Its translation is CASSRTSRGEQFF.